Listed below are T cell receptor beta chains from one sample, sequenced in a study of PD-1 blockade in classical Hodgkin lymphoma. Using immunoSEQ multiplex PCR, the repertoire was profiled, and TCRdb retains in-frame clones only, with some absent. The repertoire holds around 50,000 clones, with about 90% as singletons. The sequencing used peripheral blood mononuclear cells (PBMCs), collected before the fourth cycle of nivolumab. The receptors were sampled from a human donor with classical Hodgkin lymphoma. Both conserved end residues are part of each CDR3. A D gene is named only where the DNA matches it firmly. A row's size may be missing; if present it is once, few, many or a size class.

j_call d_call clone_size v_call cdr3_aa cdr3_nt
TRBJ2-7 - - TRBV6-6 CASSYSIGIGNEQYF TGTGCCAGCAGTTACTCGATCGGAATCGGGAACGAGCAGTACTTC
TRBJ2-3 TRBD2 - TRBV7-3 CASSLTAPSGMIAADTQYF TGTGCCAGCAGCTTAACCGCTCCTAGCGGGATGATTGCGGCGGATACGCAGTATTTT
TRBJ2-7 - - TRBV5-1 CASYPGWRTSYEQYF TGCGCCAGCTATCCGGGGTGGCGGACCTCCTACGAGCAGTACTTC
TRBJ2-1 - - TRBV4-1 CASSQAAGHYNEQFF TGCGCCAGCAGCCAAGCGGCAGGGCACTACAATGAGCAGTTCTTC
TRBJ2-7 - - TRBV19 CASSMGAISYEQYF TGTGCCAGTAGTATGGGGGCCATCTCCTACGAGCAGTACTTC
TRBJ1-4 - - TRBV6-5 CASSYAGLSNEKLFF TGTGCCAGCAGTTACGCGGGTTTATCTAATGAAAAACTGTTTTTT
TRBJ2-1 TRBD2 - TRBV10-1 CASSEIAGVEAEQFF TGCGCCAGCAGTGAAATAGCGGGAGTAGAGGCTGAGCAGTTCTTC
TRBJ2-1 - - TRBV7-3 CASSLIATGGSTSGISYNEQFF TGTGCCAGCAGCTTAATCGCGACAGGGGGCTCGACTAGCGGGATTTCCTACAATGAGCAGTTCTTC
TRBJ2-3 - - TRBV18 CASSPRSESTDTQYF TGTGCCAGCTCACCACGATCCGAGAGCACAGATACGCAGTATTTT
TRBJ2-7 - - TRBV7-8 CASSLGYGLGEQYF TGTGCCAGCAGCTTAGGGTATGGGTTGGGCGAGCAGTACTTC
TRBJ2-1 TRBD2 - TRBV6-6 CASIEPGLVNNEQFF TGTGCCAGCATCGAACCGGGACTAGTTAACAATGAGCAGTTCTTC
TRBJ2-2 TRBD2 - TRBV7-9 CASSQPSGRYTGELFF TGTGCCAGCAGCCAACCTAGCGGGAGATATACCGGGGAGCTGTTTTTT
TRBJ2-5 - - TRBV18 CASSLSQQETQYF TGTGCCAGCTCGCTATCCCAGCAGGAGACCCAGTACTTC
TRBJ2-3 TRBD1 once TRBV5-1 CASSLAFLGTGTDTQYF TGCGCCAGCAGCTTGGCCTTTTTGGGGACAGGGACAGATACGCAGTATTTT
TRBJ2-7 - - TRBV27 CASRGGETVTYEQYF TGTGCCAGCAGGGGGGGTGAGACAGTAACCTACGAGCAGTACTTC
TRBJ1-4 TRBD1 - TRBV30 CAWSVDRVGEKLFF TGTGCCTGGAGTGTCGACAGGGTCGGAGAAAAACTGTTTTTT
TRBJ2-7 - - TRBV6-1 CATALGQPIKGEQYF TGTGCCACAGCTCTTGGACAGCCGATTAAAGGGGAGCAGTACTTC
TRBJ2-1 TRBD2 - TRBV19 CAGSVAGDNEQFF TGTGCCGGGTCAGTAGCGGGAGATAATGAGCAGTTCTTC
TRBJ2-5 TRBD2 - TRBV6-5 CASRTSGRETQYF TGTGCCAGCAGGACAAGCGGGAGGGAGACCCAGTACTTC
TRBJ2-6 - - TRBV6-1 CASSEDSGANVLTF TGTGCCAGCAGTGAAGATTCCGGGGCCAACGTCCTGACTTTC
TRBJ2-7 - - TRBV14 CASSQIGTTYEQYF TGTGCCAGCAGCCAGATTGGGACGACCTACGAGCAGTACTTC
TRBJ2-1 TRBD2 - TRBV7-3 CASSSGTSGNIFEQFF TGTGCCAGCAGCTCGGGGACTAGCGGGAACATTTTTGAGCAGTTCTTC
TRBJ1-5 - - TRBV6-5 CASKRQITSNQPQHF TGTGCCAGCAAACGACAGATTACTAGCAATCAGCCCCAGCATTTT
TRBJ2-7 TRBD1 - TRBV7-9 CASSLAVTGNSYEQYF TGTGCCAGCAGCTTAGCCGTGACAGGGAATTCCTACGAGCAGTACTTC
TRBJ2-5 - - TRBV7-9 CASSLPQETQYF TGTGCCAGCAGCTTGCCGCAAGAGACCCAGTACTTC
TRBJ2-7 TRBD2 - TRBV29-1 CSAGGTGTTYEQYF TGCAGCGCCGGCGGGACGGGGACTACCTACGAGCAGTACTTC
TRBJ2-3 - once TRBV27 CASSSSTGTQYF TGTGCCAGCAGTTCCTCGACCGGTACGCAGTATTTT
TRBJ2-7 - - TRBV7-9 CASTNWGVNEQYF TGTGCCAGCACCAACTGGGGGGTGAACGAGCAGTACTTC
TRBJ1-3 - - TRBV11-2 CASSLVFSGNTIYF TGTGCCAGCAGCTTGGTATTCTCTGGAAACACCATATATTTT
TRBJ1-4 - - TRBV14 CASSQVGGPSGARKEKLFF TGTGCCAGCAGCCAAGTTGGCGGACCATCAGGGGCTCGGAAGGAAAAACTGTTTTTT
TRBJ1-1 TRBD1 - TRBV5-6 CASSLKGQGWGGNEAFF TGTGCCAGCAGCTTGAAGGGACAGGGTTGGGGAGGTAATGAAGCTTTCTTT
TRBJ1-1 - - TRBV12-5 CASTTQGHTEAFF TGTGCTAGTACCACACAGGGCCACACTGAAGCTTTCTTT
TRBJ2-7 TRBD2 once TRBV7-8 CASSLALGLAAYEQYF TGTGCCAGCAGCTTAGCGCTGGGACTAGCGGCCTACGAGCAGTACTTC
TRBJ2-5 - - TRBV13 CASSLETGDRETQYF TGTGCCAGCAGCTTAGAAACGGGAGACAGGGAGACCCAGTACTTC
TRBJ1-2 TRBD1 few TRBV6-1 CASRRDRTFYGYTF TGTGCCAGCAGAAGGGACAGGACCTTCTATGGCTACACCTTC
TRBJ2-1 TRBD2 few TRBV5-1 CASSPQTGTSSYNEQFF TGCGCCAGCAGCCCGCAAACCGGGACTAGCAGTTACAATGAGCAGTTCTTC
TRBJ2-7 - once TRBV7-3 CASSSVGGNEQYF TGTGCCAGCAGCTCCGTGGGGGGCAACGAGCAGTACTTC
TRBJ1-5 TRBD1 - TRBV7-2 CASSPEDRFTTQHF TGTGCCAGCAGCCCTGAGGACAGGTTTACGACCCAGCATTTT
TRBJ1-4 - - TRBV4-2 CASPPIGPTNEKLFF TGTGCCAGCCCCCCGATAGGGCCAACTAATGAAAAACTGTTTTTT
TRBJ2-3 - - TRBV21-1 CASSKVPNLLAGGPTDTQYF TGTGCCAGCAGCAAAGTCCCCAACCTCCTAGCGGGAGGGCCCACAGATACGCAGTATTTT
TRBJ2-7 TRBD2 - TRBV28 CASRPPGREGHYEQYF TGTGCCAGCAGACCGCCAGGGCGGGAGGGCCACTACGAGCAGTACTTC
TRBJ1-5 - - TRBV27 CASSFLGERGNQPQHF TGTGCCAGCAGTTTTTTAGGGGAGCGGGGCAATCAGCCCCAGCATTTT
TRBJ2-6 - - TRBV5-1 CASSSQGPGANVLTF TGCGCCAGCAGCTCACAGGGCCCTGGGGCCAACGTCCTGACTTTC
TRBJ1-5 - - TRBV6-1 CASSPAQGQPQHF TGTGCCAGCAGTCCTGCCCAGGGGCAGCCCCAGCATTTT
TRBJ1-1 - - TRBV29-1 CSVGGFSEAFF TGCAGCGTTGGGGGGTTCTCTGAAGCTTTCTTT
TRBJ1-1 - - TRBV12-5 CASGLMGAEMNTEAFF TGTGCTAGTGGTTTGATGGGGGCGGAGATGAACACTGAAGCTTTCTTT
TRBJ2-7 - - TRBV19 CASSMHPLGGYEQYF TGTGCCAGTAGTATGCACCCCCTTGGGGGATACGAGCAGTACTTC
TRBJ2-4 TRBD1 - TRBV5-1 CASSLTGGQNIQYF TGCGCCAGCAGCTTGACAGGGGGCCAAAACATTCAGTACTTC
TRBJ1-4 - once TRBV5-1 CASSLSGQGIEKLFF TGCGCCAGCAGCTTGAGTGGGCAAGGGATTGAAAAACTGTTTTTT
TRBJ2-1 - - TRBV7-2 CASSWYNEQFF TGTGCCAGCAGCTGGTACAATGAGCAGTTCTTC
TRBJ2-7 TRBD1 - TRBV5-1 CASSSQTGLDEQYF TGCGCCAGCAGCTCACAGACAGGGTTGGACGAGCAGTACTTC
TRBJ1-2 - - TRBV7-5 CARSSRTGHGYTF TGTGCCAGAAGCTCCCGGACAGGGCATGGCTACACCTTC
TRBJ2-1 - - TRBV6-5 CASSYSGRVSYNEQFF TGTGCCAGCAGTTACTCCGGGCGGGTCTCCTACAATGAGCAGTTCTTC
TRBJ1-1 - medium-sized TRBV9 CASSVEGGAEAFF TGTGCCAGCAGCGTAGAGGGGGGTGCTGAAGCTTTCTTT
TRBJ2-7 - - TRBV7-6 CASSSGGEPYEQYF TGTGCCAGCAGCTCAGGTGGGGAGCCCTACGAGCAGTACTTC
TRBJ1-1 - - TRBV10-3 CAISESLRGTEAFF TGTGCCATCAGTGAGTCGCTTAGGGGCACTGAAGCTTTCTTT